This TCR beta chain was profiled in a study of CD8 T cells in ankylosing spondylitis. Study observations and caveats: About 8 highly homologous variants made up a TCR beta motif, and this motif appeared characteristic of ankylosing spondylitis blood. Before this, some motif variants had been reported in reactive arthritis synovial fluid and blood. The study looked at matched synovial fluid samples from ankylosing spondylitis patients. Disease-linked clones were reported to be significantly enriched there.

Generation of TCR beta libraries employed quantitative 5'-RACE incorporating molecular barcodes. In TCRdb, the 5' RACE reads were re-called with MiXCR into one record per CDR3 protein. This table holds more than 650,000 distinct CDR3 sequences, 12% found once. This clonotype was seen only a few times. Its cognate antigen is unknown. Trimming pared 4 bases from V and 7 bases from J, leaving 16 bases between. CDR3 length: 14 residues. The germline V gene encodes CDR1 SGHTA and CDR2 FQGNSA. This receptor was taken from a male donor with ankylosing spondylitis. The chain joins TRBV7-2 to TRBJ1-2; a possible D gene is TRBD1 (5 bases). The material sequenced was blood, either unsorted or a sorted T cell fraction (not recorded which). The CDR3 sequence: CASSSPRGESGYTF. As DNA, the CDR3 is TGTGCCAGCAGCTCCCCGCGGGGCGAGAGTGGCTACACCTTC. The full variable domain, its missing parts supplied by reference TRBV7-2 and TRBJ1-2, is GAGVSQSPSNKVTEKGKDVELRCDPISGHTALYWYRQSLGQGLEFLIYFQGNSAPDKSGLPSDRFSAERTGGSVSTLTIQRTQQEDSAVYLCASSSPRGESGYTFGSGTRLTVV.